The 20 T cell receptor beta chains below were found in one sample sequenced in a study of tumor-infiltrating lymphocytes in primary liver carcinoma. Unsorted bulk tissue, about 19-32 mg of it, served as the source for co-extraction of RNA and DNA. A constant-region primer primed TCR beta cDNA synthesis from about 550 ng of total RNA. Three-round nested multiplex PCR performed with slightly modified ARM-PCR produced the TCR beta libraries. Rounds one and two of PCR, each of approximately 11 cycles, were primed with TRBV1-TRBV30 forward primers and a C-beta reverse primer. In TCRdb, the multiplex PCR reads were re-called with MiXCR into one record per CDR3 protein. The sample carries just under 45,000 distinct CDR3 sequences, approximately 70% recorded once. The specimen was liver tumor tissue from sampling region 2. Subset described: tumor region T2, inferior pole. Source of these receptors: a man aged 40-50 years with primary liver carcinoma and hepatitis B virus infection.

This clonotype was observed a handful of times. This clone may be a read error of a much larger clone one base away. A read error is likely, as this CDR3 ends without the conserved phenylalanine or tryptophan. CDR3 nucleotides: TGTGCCAGCAGTTTTGGGTACGAGCAGTACTCC. Residues: CASSFGYEQYS. The chain uses TRBV28 and TRBJ2-7; D not certain. Germline V gene sequence: CDR1 MDHEN, CDR2 SYDVKM. Trimming pared 3 bases from V and 4 bases from J, leaving 4 bases between. This CDR3 has 11 residues.

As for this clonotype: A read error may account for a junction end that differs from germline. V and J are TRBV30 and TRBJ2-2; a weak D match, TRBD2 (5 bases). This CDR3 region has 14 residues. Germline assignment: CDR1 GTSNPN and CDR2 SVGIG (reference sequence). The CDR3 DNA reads TGTGCGTGGAAAACGGTGGGGAACACCGGGGTGCTGTTTTTT. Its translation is CAWKTVGNTGVLFF.

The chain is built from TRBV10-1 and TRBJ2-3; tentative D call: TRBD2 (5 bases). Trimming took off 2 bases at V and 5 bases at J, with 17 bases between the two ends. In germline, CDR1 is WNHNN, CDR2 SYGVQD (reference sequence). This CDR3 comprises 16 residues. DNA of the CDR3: TGCGCCAGCAGTGAGCGAGGACGGGGTTCCAAAGATACGCAGTATTTT. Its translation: CASSERGRGSKDTQYF.

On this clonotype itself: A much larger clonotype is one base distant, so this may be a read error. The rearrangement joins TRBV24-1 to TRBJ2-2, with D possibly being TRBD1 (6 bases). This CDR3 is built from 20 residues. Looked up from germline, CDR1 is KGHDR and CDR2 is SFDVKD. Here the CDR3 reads CATSDFRSQASLGDTGELLF. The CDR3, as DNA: TGTGCCACCAGTGATTTTAGGTCGCAAGCATCTCTCGGGGACACCGGGGAGCTGCTTTTT.

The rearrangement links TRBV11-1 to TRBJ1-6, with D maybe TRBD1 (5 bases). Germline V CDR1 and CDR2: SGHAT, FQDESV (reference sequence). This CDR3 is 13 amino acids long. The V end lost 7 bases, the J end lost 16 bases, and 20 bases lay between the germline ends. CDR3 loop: CASNRTLVSLLHF. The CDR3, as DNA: TGTGCCAGCAACCGGACACTGGTTTCACTACTCCACTTT.

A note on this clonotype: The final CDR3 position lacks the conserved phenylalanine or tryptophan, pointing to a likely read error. The CDR3 is CASSFLTLRTGELFL. The CDR3 nucleotides are TGTGCCAGCAGTTTTCTGACCCTAAGGACCGGGGAGCTGTTTTTA. This chain links TRBV12-3 or TRBV12-4 with TRBJ2-2; D is uncertain. Trimming left V 3 bases short and J 5 bases short, with 13 bases between. The CDR3 length is 15 residues.

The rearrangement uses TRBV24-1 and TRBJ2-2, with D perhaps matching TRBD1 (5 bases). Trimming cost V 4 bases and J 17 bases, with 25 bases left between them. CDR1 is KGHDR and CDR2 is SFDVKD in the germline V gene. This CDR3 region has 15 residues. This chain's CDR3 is CATSEGDYDTGDLFF. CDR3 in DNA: TGTGCCACCAGTGAAGGGGATTACGACACCGGAGATCTTTTTTTT.

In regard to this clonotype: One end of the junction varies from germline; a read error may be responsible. The CDR3 DNA sequence: TGCAGTGTGGGACAGGAGACATATGGCTACGCCTTC. Translation: CSVGQETYGYAF. This rearrangement joins TRBV29-1 to TRBJ1-2; 8 bases map to TRBD1. There are 12 residues in the CDR3. Germline values: CDR1 SQVTM, CDR2 ANQGSEA.

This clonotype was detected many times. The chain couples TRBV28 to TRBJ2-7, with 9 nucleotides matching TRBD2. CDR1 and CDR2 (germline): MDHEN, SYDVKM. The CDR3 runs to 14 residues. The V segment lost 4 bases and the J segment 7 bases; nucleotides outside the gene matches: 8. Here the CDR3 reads CASSWSAGLAEQYF. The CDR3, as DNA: TGTGCCAGCAGTTGGTCAGCGGGACTAGCTGAGCAGTACTTC.

The CDR3 sequence: CASSSSGRDNEQFF. CDR3 nucleotide sequence: TGTGCCAGCAGCTCTAGCGGGAGAGACAATGAGCAGTTCTTC. V usage is TRBV2 and J usage is TRBJ2-1; 10 nucleotides match TRBD2. The ends lost 6 bases at V and 5 bases at J; junction bases unmatched: 4. The CDR3 length is 14 residues. In germline, CDR1 is SNHLY, CDR2 FYNNEI.

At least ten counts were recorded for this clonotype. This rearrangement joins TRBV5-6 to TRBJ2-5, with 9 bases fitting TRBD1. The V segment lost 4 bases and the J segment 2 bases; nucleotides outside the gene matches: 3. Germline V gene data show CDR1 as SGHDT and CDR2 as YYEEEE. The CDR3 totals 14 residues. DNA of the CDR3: TGTGCCAGCAGCACAGGACAGGGGCAAGAGACCCAGTACTTC. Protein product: CASSTGQGQETQYF.

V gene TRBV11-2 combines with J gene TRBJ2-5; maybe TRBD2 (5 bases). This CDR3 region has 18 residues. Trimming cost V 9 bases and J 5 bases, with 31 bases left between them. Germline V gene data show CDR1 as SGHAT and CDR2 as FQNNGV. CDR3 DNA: TGTGCCAGTAACCCTAGCTCAATCCATGGTACTGGGCGGGAGACCCAGTACTTC. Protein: CASNPSSIHGTGRETQYF. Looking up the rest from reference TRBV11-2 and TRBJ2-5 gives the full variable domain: EAGVAQSPRYKIIEKRQSVAFWCNPISGHATLYWYQQILGQGPKLLIQFQNNGVVDDSQLPKDRFSAERLKGVDSTLKIQPAKLEDSAVYLCASNPSSIHGTGRETQYFGPGTRLLVL.

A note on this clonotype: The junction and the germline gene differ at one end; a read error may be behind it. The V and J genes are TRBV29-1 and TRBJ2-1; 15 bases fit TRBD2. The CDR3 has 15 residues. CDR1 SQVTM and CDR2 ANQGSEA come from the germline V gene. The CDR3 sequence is CCVGLAGGFYNEQSF. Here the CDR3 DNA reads TGCTGCGTTGGACTAGCGGGAGGGTTCTATAATGAGCAGTCCTTC.

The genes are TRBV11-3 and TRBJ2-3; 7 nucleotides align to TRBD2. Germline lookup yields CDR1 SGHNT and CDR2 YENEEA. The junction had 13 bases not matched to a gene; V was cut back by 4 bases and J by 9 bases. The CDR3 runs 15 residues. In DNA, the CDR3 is TGTGCCAGCAGCTCGGGGGGACTCCAGTGTGGAACGCAGTATTTT. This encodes CASSSGGLQCGTQYF.

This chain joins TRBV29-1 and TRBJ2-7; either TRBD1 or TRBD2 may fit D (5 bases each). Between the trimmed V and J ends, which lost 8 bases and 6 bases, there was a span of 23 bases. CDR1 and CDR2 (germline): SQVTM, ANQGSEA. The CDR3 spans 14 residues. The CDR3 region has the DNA TGCAGCCTTGTGATAGGGGAGAGGGTGATCGAGCAGTACTTC. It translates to CSLVIGERVIEQYF.

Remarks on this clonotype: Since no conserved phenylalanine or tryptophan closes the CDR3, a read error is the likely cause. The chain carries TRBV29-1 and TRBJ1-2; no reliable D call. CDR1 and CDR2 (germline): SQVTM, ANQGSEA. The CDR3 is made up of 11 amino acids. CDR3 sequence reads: CGFRNLNGYTL. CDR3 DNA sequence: TGCGGCTTCCGGAACCTGAATGGCTACACCTTA.

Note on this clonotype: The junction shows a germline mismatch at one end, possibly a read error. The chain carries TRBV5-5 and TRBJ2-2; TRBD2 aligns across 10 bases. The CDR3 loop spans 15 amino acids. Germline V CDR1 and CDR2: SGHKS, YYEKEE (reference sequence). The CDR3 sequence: CASSGTSVYTEELLF. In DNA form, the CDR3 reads TGTGCCAGCAGTGGGACTAGCGTCTACACCGAGGAGTTGTTATTT.

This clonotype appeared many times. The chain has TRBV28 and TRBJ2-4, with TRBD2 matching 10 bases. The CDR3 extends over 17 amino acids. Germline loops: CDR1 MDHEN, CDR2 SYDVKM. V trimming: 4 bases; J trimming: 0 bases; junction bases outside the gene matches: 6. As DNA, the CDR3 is TGTGCCAGCAGTTCCTGGACTAGCGGCCTAGCCAAAAACATTCAGTACTTC. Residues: CASSSWTSGLAKNIQYF.

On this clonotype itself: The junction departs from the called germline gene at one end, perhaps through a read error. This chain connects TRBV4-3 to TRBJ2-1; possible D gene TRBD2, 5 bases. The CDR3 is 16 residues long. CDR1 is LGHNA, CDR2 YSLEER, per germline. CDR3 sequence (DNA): TGTGCCAGCAGCCAAGATAGGAGAGGGTTTCACAATGAGCAATTCTTC. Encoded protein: CASSQDRRGFHNEQFF.

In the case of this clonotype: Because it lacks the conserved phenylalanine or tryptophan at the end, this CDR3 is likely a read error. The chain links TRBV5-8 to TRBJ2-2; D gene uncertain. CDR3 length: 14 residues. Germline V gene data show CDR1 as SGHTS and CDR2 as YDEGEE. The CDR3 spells CASSYSLNTGELFL. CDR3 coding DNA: TGTGCCAGCAGCTATTCCTTGAACACTGGGGAGCTGTTTCTT.